One sample yielded the 27 T cell receptor beta chains listed below, sequenced in a study of blood T cell repertoires in COVID-19. The assay was immunoSEQ multiplex PCR, and TCRdb's table has in-frame clones only and misses some. This table has about 200,000 clones, 75% to 85% appearing once. Sequences were obtained from peripheral blood. The receptors come from a woman in her 70s with COVID-19, enrolled during active disease.

The CDR3 protein is CASSPSGQRTTEAFF. In DNA form, the CDR3 reads TGTGCCAGCAGCCCCTCGGGACAGAGAACAACTGAAGCTTTCTTT. This sequence joins TRBV3-1 (or the pseudogene TRBV3-2) and TRBJ1-1, with TRBD1 matching 7 bases. Germline CDR1 is LGHDT and CDR2 is YNNKEL (reference sequence). CDR3 length: 15 amino acids. Germline trimming cut 4 bases from V and 5 bases from J; bases unmatched to any gene: 10.

The V gene is TRBV7-2, the J gene TRBJ2-7; 8 bases line up with TRBD2. Looked up from germline, CDR1 is SGHTA and CDR2 is FQGNSA. V dropped 6 bases and J dropped 7; count of bases not matched to a gene: 11. The CDR3 consists of 14 residues. This chain's CDR3 is CASRSEAGAGEQYF. The CDR3 nucleotides are TGTGCCAGCAGATCCGAAGCGGGGGCAGGGGAGCAGTACTTC. Complete variable domain (other parts from reference TRBV7-2 and TRBJ2-7): GAGVSQSPSNKVTEKGKDVELRCDPISGHTALYWYRQSLGQGLEFLIYFQGNSAPDKSGLPSDRFSAERTGGSVSTLTIQRTQQEDSAVYLCASRSEAGAGEQYFGPGTRLTVT.

The rearrangement uses TRBV7-8 and TRBJ2-3; 7 nucleotides agree with TRBD2. The V gene end was trimmed by 3 bases and the J gene end by 2 bases; junction bases not matched to a gene: 8. CDR3 length: 16 amino acids. Germline V gene sequence: CDR1 SGHVS, CDR2 FQNEAQ. The CDR3 DNA follows: TGTGCCAGCAGCTTCTCAGTGGGGGGGGACACAGATACGCAGTATTTT. Its protein product is CASSFSVGGDTDTQYF. Using reference TRBV7-8 and TRBJ2-3 for the parts outside the CDR3, the full variable domain is GAGVSQSPRYKVAKRGQDVALRCDPISGHVSLFWYQQALGQGPEFLTYFQNEAQLDKSGLPSDRFFAERPEGSVSTLKIQRTQQEDSAVYLCASSFSVGGDTDTQYFGPGTRLTVL.

The V and J genes are TRBV20-1 and TRBJ1-2, with D tentatively TRBD1 (5 bases). The V end was cut by 4 bases, the J end by 8 bases, with 11 bases between. This CDR3 has 11 amino acids. The germline gives CDR1 DFQATT, CDR2 SNEGSKA (reference sequence). CDR3 sequence reads: CSAKAGEGYTF. The CDR3 DNA is TGCAGTGCTAAAGCGGGGGAGGGCTACACCTTC.

The chain combines TRBV5-1 with TRBJ2-7; perhaps TRBD2 as D (7 bases). Germline CDR1 SGHRS, CDR2 YFSETQ. The CDR3 has 15 residues. V was clipped by 7 bases and J by 4 bases, with 21 bases between them. Here the CDR3 reads CASARVRGGVYEQYF. The CDR3 nucleotides read TGCGCCAGCGCCCGCGTGAGGGGGGGCGTTTACGAGCAGTACTTC.

The CDR3 loop reads CASSYSRLAVKYEQYF. DNA for the CDR3: TGTGCCAGCAGTTACAGTCGGCTAGCGGTTAAATACGAGCAGTACTTC. The J gene is TRBJ2-7, the V gene TRBV6-5; 7 bases fit TRBD2. With 2 bases clipped from V and 4 bases from J, the junction kept 11 bases outside the gene matches. This CDR3 is 16 amino acids long. Germline V gene lookup returns CDR1 MNHEY and CDR2 SVGAGI.

The J gene is TRBJ2-1, the V gene TRBV13; 7 bases align to TRBD1. The CDR3 loop spans 16 amino acids. Germline-derived CDR1 and CDR2 are PRHDT and FYEKMQ (reference sequence). The junction had 12 bases not matched to a gene; V was cut back by 4 bases and J by 6 bases. This CDR3 reads CASSSLHRTGLNEQFF. For the CDR3, the DNA is TGTGCCAGCAGCTCTTTGCATCGGACAGGCCTCAATGAGCAGTTCTTC.

The genes are TRBV27 and TRBJ1-6; no firm D call. Looked up from germline, CDR1 is MNHEY and CDR2 is SMNVEV (reference sequence). The CDR3 has 14 amino acids. V was trimmed by 2 bases and J by 5 bases, leaving 7 bases between them. CDR3 sequence reads: CASSLRGDNSPLHF. The CDR3 DNA sequence: TGTGCCAGCAGTTTACGCGGCGATAATTCACCCCTCCACTTT.

This chain connects TRBV19 to TRBJ2-7; weak D call: TRBD2 (6 bases). V was trimmed by 3 bases and J by 3 bases, leaving 6 bases between them. The CDR3 runs to 12 residues. Germline loops: CDR1 LNHDA, CDR2 SQIVND (reference sequence). CDR3 sequence reads: CASSMGGYEQYF. CDR3 sequence (DNA): TGTGCCAGTAGTATGGGGGGCTACGAGCAGTACTTC.

This chain uses TRBV4-1 with TRBJ2-7; maybe TRBD1 (5 bases). This CDR3 comprises 15 residues. Germline loops: CDR1 MGHRA, CDR2 YSYEKL. Between the trimmed V and J ends, which lost 1 base and 4 bases, there was a span of 14 bases. The CDR3 DNA reads as TGCGCCAGCAGCCAAGGGCCCGACAGCAGTTACGAGCAGTACTTC. Protein: CASSQGPDSSYEQYF.

The chain uses TRBV19 and TRBJ2-1, with 12 nucleotides matching TRBD2. Looked up from germline, CDR1 is LNHDA and CDR2 is SQIVND (reference sequence). The V segment lost 5 bases and the J segment 2 bases; nucleotides outside the gene matches: 13. The CDR3 totals 19 residues. The CDR3 DNA reads TGTGCCAGTAGTCATCGGACTAGCGGGGCGGTAGGACCCTACAATGAGCAGTTCTTC. Translation: CASSHRTSGAVGPYNEQFF.

This clone was detected only once. The CDR3 DNA reads TGTGCCAGTAGTATCGGGACAGGGTCTAATTCACCCCTCCACTTT. It yields the protein CASSIGTGSNSPLHF. The chain employs TRBV19 and TRBJ1-6; TRBD1 aligns across 9 bases. V shed 3 bases, J shed 6 bases, and the junction held 3 bases outside the gene matches. CDR3 length equals 15 residues. CDR1 and CDR2 (germline): LNHDA, SQIVND (reference sequence).

This rearrangement joins TRBV24-1 to TRBJ2-1; 9 bases align to TRBD2. The CDR3 sequence is 16 residues long. Per the germline V gene, CDR1 is KGHDR and CDR2 is SFDVKD. V lost 6 bases to trimming and J lost 10 bases; unmatched junction nucleotides: 15. The CDR3 region is CATSNSGSRFGGEQFF. The CDR3 DNA follows: TGTGCCACCAGTAATAGCGGGAGCCGATTCGGGGGAGAGCAGTTCTTC.

The J gene is TRBJ1-5, the V gene TRBV18; weak D call: TRBD1 (6 bases). The CDR3 consists of 15 residues. V lost 1 base and J lost 3, with 10 bases in between. The V gene's germline CDR1 is KGHSH and CDR2 LQKENI. CDR3 sequence (DNA): TGTGCCAGCTCACCACTTGGGGGGGCCAATCAGCCCCAGCATTTT. This encodes CASSPLGGANQPQHF. The entire variable domain, with the rest obtained from reference TRBV18 and TRBJ1-5, is as follows: NAGVMQNPRHLVRRRGQEARLRCSPMKGHSHVYWYRQLPEEGLKFMVYLQKENIIDESGMPKERFSAEFPKEGPSILRIQQVVRGDSAAYFCASSPLGGANQPQHFGDGTRLSIL.

The chain recombines TRBV5-1 with TRBJ1-1; 7 positions agree with TRBD1. The CDR3 loop spans 15 amino acids. Looked up from germline, CDR1 is SGHRS and CDR2 is YFSETQ. V dropped 4 bases and J dropped 3; count of bases not matched to a gene: 9. The CDR3 region has the DNA TGCGCCAGCAGCGGTCTAGGGGGCTTGGACACTGAAGCTTTCTTT. This sequence encodes CASSGLGGLDTEAFF.

This chain uses TRBV10-3 with TRBJ2-7; 9 nucleotides agree with TRBD2. The germline V gene encodes CDR1 ENHRY and CDR2 SYGVKD. J gave up 6 bases and V 8 bases, and 5 bases lay outside the gene matches. The CDR3 sequence is 12 residues long. CDR3 sequence (DNA): TGTGCCATCGCGGGAGCGGGGGGCGAGCAGTACTTC. Encoded protein: CAIAGAGGEQYF.

The chain carries TRBV7-3 and TRBJ2-1; D unclear. V dropped 5 bases and J dropped 9 bases, with 14 bases sitting between them. The CDR3 extends over 13 amino acids. Germline V gives CDR1 SGHTA, CDR2 FQGTGA. For the CDR3, the DNA is TGTGCCAGCAGCCTAGGCTCCGTTGGTGAGCAGTTCTTC. The encoded protein is CASSLGSVGEQFF.

The rearrangement links TRBV19 to TRBJ2-3; D is unresolved. Germline V gene data show CDR1 as LNHDA and CDR2 as SQIVND (reference sequence). This CDR3 has 11 residues. The chain's CDR3 is CGTRNADTQYF. The CDR3 DNA reads TGTGGTACGAGAAACGCAGATACGCAGTATTTT.

The rearrangement uses TRBV4-3 and TRBJ1-2, with TRBD1 matching over 10 bases. CDR3 length: 15 amino acids. Unmatched junction bases numbered 9, after V lost 4 bases and J lost 7 bases. Germline-derived CDR1 and CDR2 are LGHNA and YSLEER. The CDR3 bases are TGCGCCAGCAGCCGAGAGGTGACAGGGGGCTCTGGCTACACCTTC. Its translation: CASSREVTGGSGYTF.

V and J are TRBV7-9 and TRBJ1-6; possible D gene TRBD1, 6 bases. The germline gives CDR1 SEHNR, CDR2 FQNEAQ (reference sequence). This CDR3 has 14 residues. Trimming cost V 7 bases and J 4 bases, with 11 bases left between them. CDR3 residues: CASTLRGYNSPLHF. In DNA, the CDR3 is TGTGCCAGCACCTTGAGGGGGTATAATTCACCCCTCCACTTT.

The chain is built from TRBV19 and TRBJ2-5; 7 bases agree with TRBD2. Germline V gene data show CDR1 as LNHDA and CDR2 as SQIVND (reference sequence). This CDR3 is built from 16 residues. V shed 1 base and J 2 bases; nucleotides not matched to a gene: 7. The CDR3 DNA reads as TGTGCCAGTAGTATAGGGGGGGGGACCATACAAGAGACCCAGTACTTC. Amino acid sequence: CASSIGGGTIQETQYF.

This rearrangement joins TRBV7-3 to TRBJ2-2; TRBD2 aligns across 10 bases. The length of the CDR3 is 16 residues. The J segment lost 4 bases and the V segment lost 6 bases, leaving 8 bases of the junction unmatched. Looked up from germline, CDR1 is SGHTA and CDR2 is FQGTGA. The CDR3 is CASRPPASGGTGELFF. CDR3 coding DNA: TGTGCCAGCAGGCCCCCGGCTAGCGGGGGCACCGGGGAGCTGTTTTTT.

For the CDR3, the DNA is TGTGCCAGCAGCTTACCCCTCTCTGGGGCCAACGTCCTGACTTTC. It yields the protein CASSLPLSGANVLTF. The gene calls are TRBV7-3 and TRBJ2-6; D gene ambiguous. The V and J ends lost 2 bases and 0 bases respectively, with 5 bases between them. Per the germline V gene, CDR1 is SGHTA and CDR2 is FQGTGA. The CDR3 has 15 residues. Full variable domain (missing parts from reference TRBV7-3 and TRBJ2-6): GAGVSQTPSNKVTEKGKYVELRCDPISGHTALYWYRQSLGQGPEFLIYFQGTGAADDSGLPNDRFFAVRPEGSVSTLKIQRTERGDSAVYLCASSLPLSGANVLTFGAGSRLTVL.

J is TRBJ2-7 and V is TRBV6-5; possible D gene TRBD2, 5 bases. The CDR3 totals 11 residues. Germline V CDR1 and CDR2: MNHEY, SVGAGI. The ends were cut back, 6 bases at V and 3 bases at J, with 6 bases in the middle. CDR3 protein: CASSRDYEQYF. As DNA, the CDR3 is TGTGCCAGCAGCCGGGACTACGAGCAGTACTTC.

The chain is built from TRBV5-4 and TRBJ1-4; 11 bases fit TRBD1. The CDR3 is 17 amino acids. CDR1 is SGHNT and CDR2 is YYREEE in the germline V gene (reference sequence). V lost 3 bases, J lost 2 bases, and 6 bases stayed unmatched. Here the CDR3 reads CASSSGQGGATNEKLFF. In DNA form, the CDR3 reads TGTGCCAGCAGCTCGGGACAGGGGGGTGCCACTAATGAAAAACTGTTTTTT.

V is TRBV15 and J is TRBJ1-1; possible D gene TRBD1, 5 bases. Germline CDR1 and CDR2: LNHNV and YYDKDF (reference sequence). V was pared by 0 bases and J by 4 bases, with 12 bases between. The CDR3 totals 15 residues. In nucleotides, the CDR3 is TGTGCCACCAGCAGAGAAGGATTGGGGGGCACTGAAGCTTTCTTT. This gives the protein CATSREGLGGTEAFF.

The chain recombines TRBV7-9 with TRBJ1-2; possible D gene TRBD1, 5 bases. Germline CDR1 is SEHNR and CDR2 is FQNEAQ (reference sequence). Trimming shortened V by 5 bases and J by 6 bases, and 16 bases separated the two germline ends. The CDR3 totals 14 residues. The CDR3 nucleotides read TGTGCCAGCAGCCCGACGGGGGGGTTTAATGGCTACACCTTC. Protein sequence: CASSPTGGFNGYTF.